The T cell receptor (beta chain) described here comes from a study of blood T cell repertoires in COVID-19. Study-wide background: Samples representing acute and convalescent COVID-19 were sourced from the United States, Italy and Spain. PBMCs, B-cell-depleted T cells, or T cells were the source of the cDNA or gDNA that made up the material.

The germline V and J ends were trimmed by 3 bases and 0 bases, with 17 bases remaining between them. This CDR3 contains 17 residues. Germline V gene data show CDR1 as SGHVS and CDR2 as FNYEAQ. Authors' methods: Reference gene primers were amplified, and this amplification served to estimate nucleated cell counts. Libraries were prepared by immunoSEQ multiplex PCR; TCRdb keeps only in-frame clonotypes and omits some of them. V, J and clone size are taken as reported in that table, and D and trimming were inferred from the DNA itself. The data show some 130,000 clones, about 78% seen once. The TCR was taken from a man between 60 and 75 years old who had recovered from COVID-19. The chain couples TRBV7-6 to TRBJ1-2; D call uncertain. The sequenced material came from peripheral blood. CDR3 sequence: CASSFSPLEVSNYGYTF. CDR3 bases: TGTGCCAGCAGCTTTTCCCCATTGGAGGTTTCTAACTATGGCTACACCTTC.